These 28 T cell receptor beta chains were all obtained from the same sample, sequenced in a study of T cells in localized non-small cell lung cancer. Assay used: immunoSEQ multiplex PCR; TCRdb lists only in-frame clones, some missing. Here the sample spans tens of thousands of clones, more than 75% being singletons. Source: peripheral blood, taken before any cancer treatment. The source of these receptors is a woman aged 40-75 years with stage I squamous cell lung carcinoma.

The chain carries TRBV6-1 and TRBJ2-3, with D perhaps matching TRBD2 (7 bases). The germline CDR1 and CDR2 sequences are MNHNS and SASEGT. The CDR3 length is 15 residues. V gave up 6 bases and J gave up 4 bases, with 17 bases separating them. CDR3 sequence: CASSLGGGWADTQYF. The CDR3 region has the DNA TGTGCCAGCAGCCTGGGGGGGGGCTGGGCAGATACGCAGTATTTT.

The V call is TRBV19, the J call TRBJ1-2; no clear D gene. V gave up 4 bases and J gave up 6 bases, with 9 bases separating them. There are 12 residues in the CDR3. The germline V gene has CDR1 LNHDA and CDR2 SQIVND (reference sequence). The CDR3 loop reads CASSKPRNGYTF. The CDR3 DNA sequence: TGTGCCAGTAGTAAACCCAGGAATGGCTACACCTTC.

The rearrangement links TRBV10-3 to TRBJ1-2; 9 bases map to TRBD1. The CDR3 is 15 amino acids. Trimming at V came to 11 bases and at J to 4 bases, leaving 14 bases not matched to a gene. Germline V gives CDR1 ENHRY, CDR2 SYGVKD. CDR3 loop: CAAAGTGRRGYGYTF. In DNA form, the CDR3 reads TGTGCCGCCGCCGGGACAGGGCGAAGAGGCTATGGCTACACCTTC.

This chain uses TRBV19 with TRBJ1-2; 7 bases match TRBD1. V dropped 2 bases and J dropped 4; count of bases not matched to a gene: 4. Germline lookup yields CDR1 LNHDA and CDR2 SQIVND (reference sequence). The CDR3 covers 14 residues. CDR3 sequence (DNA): TGTGCCAGTAGTATACTGGCAGGGGGCTATGGCTACACCTTC. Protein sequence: CASSILAGGYGYTF.

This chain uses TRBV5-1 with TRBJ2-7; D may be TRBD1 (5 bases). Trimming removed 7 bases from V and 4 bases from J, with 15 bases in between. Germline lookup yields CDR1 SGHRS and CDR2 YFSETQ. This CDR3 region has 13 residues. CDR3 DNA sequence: TGCGCCAGCCGCGAGACAGTTCTTTACGAGCAGTACTTC. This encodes CASRETVLYEQYF.

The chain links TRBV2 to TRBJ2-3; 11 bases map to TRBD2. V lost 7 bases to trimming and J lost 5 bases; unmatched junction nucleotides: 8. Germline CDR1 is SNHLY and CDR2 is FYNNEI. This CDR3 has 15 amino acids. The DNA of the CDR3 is TGTGCCAGCACTTCCCTGGGACTAGCGGTAGATACGCAGTATTTT. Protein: CASTSLGLAVDTQYF.

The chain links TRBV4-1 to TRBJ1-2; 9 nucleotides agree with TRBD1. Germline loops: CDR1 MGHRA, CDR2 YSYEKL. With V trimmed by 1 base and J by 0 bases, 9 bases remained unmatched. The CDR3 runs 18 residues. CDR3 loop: CASSQGPGTGFTNYGYTF. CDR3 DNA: TGCGCCAGCAGCCAAGGCCCCGGGACAGGGTTCACTAACTATGGCTACACCTTC.

CDR3 bases: TGCGCCAGCAGCTTGGGGGCCAGGGTCGATACGCAGTATTTT. Its protein is CASSLGARVDTQYF. The chain couples TRBV5-1 to TRBJ2-3; tentative D call: TRBD1 (5 bases). This CDR3 has 14 amino acids. CDR1 and CDR2 from the germline V gene are SGHRS and YFSETQ. Trimming pared 0 bases from V and 6 bases from J, leaving 11 bases between.

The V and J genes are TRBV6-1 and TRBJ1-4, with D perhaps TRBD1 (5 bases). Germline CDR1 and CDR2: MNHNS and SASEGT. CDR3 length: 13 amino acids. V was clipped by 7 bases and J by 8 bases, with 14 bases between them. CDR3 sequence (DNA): TGTGCCAGCACGGCAGTCTGGGGGGAAAAACTGTTTTTT. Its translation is CASTAVWGEKLFF.

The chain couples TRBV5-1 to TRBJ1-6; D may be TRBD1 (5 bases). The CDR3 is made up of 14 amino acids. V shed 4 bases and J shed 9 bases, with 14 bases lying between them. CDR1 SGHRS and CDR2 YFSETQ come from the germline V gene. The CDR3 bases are TGCGCCAGCAGCGATGGGGCAGGCGGTTCACCCCTCCACTTT. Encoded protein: CASSDGAGGSPLHF.

CDR3 DNA: TGCGCCAGCAGCTTAGGACAGGAGGCTGAAGCTTTCTTT. Translating it yields CASSLGQEAEAFF. The chain is built from TRBV5-1 and TRBJ1-1, with 7 bases that match TRBD1. This CDR3 comprises 13 residues. CDR1 is SGHRS, CDR2 YFSETQ, per germline. Germline trimming cut 2 bases from V and 6 bases from J; bases unmatched to any gene: 4.

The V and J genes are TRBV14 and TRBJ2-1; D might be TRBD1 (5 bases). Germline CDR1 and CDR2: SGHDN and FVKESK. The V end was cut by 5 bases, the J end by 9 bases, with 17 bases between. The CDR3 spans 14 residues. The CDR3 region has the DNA TGTGCCAGCAGCAACAGGATTTCGTACGTTGAGCAGTTCTTC. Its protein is CASSNRISYVEQFF.

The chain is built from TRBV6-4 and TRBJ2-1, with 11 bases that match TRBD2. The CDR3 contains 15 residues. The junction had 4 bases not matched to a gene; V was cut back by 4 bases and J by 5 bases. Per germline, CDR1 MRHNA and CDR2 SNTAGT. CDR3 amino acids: CASSVGTSGDNEQFF. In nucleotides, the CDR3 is TGTGCCAGCAGTGTCGGGACTAGCGGTGACAATGAGCAGTTCTTC.

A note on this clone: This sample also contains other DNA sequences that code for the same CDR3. The CDR3 sequence is CASSLAGGGTDTQYF. The CDR3, as DNA: TGTGCCAGCAGCTTGGCGGGGGGAGGCACAGATACGCAGTATTTT. The V call is TRBV5-4, the J call TRBJ2-3; 7 bases map to TRBD2. The CDR3 loop spans 15 amino acids. After removal of 0 bases from V and 1 base from J, the junction contained 2 bases not matched to a gene. CDR1 is SGHNT and CDR2 is YYREEE in the germline V gene (reference sequence).

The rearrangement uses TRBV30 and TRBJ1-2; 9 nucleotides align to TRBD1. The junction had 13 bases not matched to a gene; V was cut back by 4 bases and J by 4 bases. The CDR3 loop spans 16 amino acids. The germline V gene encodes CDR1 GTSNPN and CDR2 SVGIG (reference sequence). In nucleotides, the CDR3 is TGTGCCTGGACCTCAAGCCGGGACAGGGTTTTCTATGGCTACACCTTC. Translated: CAWTSSRDRVFYGYTF.

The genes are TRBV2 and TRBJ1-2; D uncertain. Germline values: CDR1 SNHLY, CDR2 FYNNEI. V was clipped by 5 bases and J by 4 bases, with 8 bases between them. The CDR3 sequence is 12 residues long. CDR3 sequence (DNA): TGTGCCAGCAGTAGCCGAGTCTATGGCTACACCTTC. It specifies CASSSRVYGYTF.

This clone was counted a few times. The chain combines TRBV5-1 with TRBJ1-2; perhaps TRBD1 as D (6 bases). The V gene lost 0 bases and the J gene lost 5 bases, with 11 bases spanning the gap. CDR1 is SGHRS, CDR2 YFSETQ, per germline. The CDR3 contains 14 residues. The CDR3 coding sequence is TGCGCCAGCAGCTTGGAAGGACAGAGATATGGCTACACCTTC. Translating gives CASSLEGQRYGYTF. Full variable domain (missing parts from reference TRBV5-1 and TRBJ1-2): KAGVTQTPRYLIKTRGQQVTLSCSPISGHRSVSWYQQTPGQGLQFLFEYFSETQRNKGNFPGRFSGRQFSNSRSEMNVSTLELGDSALYLCASSLEGQRYGYTFGSGTRLTVV.

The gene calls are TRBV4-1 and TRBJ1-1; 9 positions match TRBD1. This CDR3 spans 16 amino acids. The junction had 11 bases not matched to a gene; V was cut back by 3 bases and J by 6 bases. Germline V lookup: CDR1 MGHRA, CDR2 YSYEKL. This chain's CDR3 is CASSQRITGGAAEAFF. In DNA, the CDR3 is TGCGCCAGCAGCCAGAGGATTACAGGGGGCGCGGCTGAAGCTTTCTTT.

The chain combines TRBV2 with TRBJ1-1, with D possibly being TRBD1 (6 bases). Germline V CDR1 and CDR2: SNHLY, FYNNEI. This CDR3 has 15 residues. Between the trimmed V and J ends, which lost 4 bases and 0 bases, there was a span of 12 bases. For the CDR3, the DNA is TGTGCCAGCAGTGGAGGGGGACAAATGAACACTGAAGCTTTCTTT. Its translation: CASSGGGQMNTEAFF.

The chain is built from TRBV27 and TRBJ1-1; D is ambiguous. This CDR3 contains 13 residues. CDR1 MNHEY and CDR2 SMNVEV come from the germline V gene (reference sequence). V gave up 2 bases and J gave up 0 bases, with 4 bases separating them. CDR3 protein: CASSLRMNTEAFF. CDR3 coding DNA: TGTGCCAGCAGTTTAAGAATGAACACTGAAGCTTTCTTT.

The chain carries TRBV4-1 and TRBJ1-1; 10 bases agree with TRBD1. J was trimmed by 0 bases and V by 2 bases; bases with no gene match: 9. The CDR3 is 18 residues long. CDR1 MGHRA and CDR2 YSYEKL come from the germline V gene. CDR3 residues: CASSQRVTDRGLNTEAFF. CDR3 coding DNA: TGCGCCAGCAGCCAACGCGTAACCGACAGGGGGCTGAACACTGAAGCTTTCTTT.

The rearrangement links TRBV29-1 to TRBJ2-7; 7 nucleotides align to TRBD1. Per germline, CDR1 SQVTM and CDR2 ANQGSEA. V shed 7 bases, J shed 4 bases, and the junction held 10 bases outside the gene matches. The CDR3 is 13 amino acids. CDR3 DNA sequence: TGCAGCGCCACGGGACAGAGCTCGTACGAGCAGTACTTC. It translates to CSATGQSSYEQYF.

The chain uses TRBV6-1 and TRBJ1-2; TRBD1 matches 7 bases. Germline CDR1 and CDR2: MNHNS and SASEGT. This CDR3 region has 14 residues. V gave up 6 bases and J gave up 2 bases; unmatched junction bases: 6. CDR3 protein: CASRASRGNYGYTF. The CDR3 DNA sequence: TGTGCCAGCAGAGCTTCCAGGGGGAACTATGGCTACACCTTC.

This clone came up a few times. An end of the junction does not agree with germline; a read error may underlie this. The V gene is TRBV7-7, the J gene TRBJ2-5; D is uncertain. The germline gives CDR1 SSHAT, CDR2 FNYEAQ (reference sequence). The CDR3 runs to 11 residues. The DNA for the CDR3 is TGTGCTAGCAGCTCGCAAGAGACCCAGTACTTC. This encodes CASSSQETQYF.

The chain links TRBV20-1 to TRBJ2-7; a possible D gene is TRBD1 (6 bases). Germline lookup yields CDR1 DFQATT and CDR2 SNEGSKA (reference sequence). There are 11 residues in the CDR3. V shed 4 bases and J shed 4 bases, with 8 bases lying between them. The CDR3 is CSAKTGYEQYF. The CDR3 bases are TGCAGTGCTAAAACAGGGTACGAGCAGTACTTC.

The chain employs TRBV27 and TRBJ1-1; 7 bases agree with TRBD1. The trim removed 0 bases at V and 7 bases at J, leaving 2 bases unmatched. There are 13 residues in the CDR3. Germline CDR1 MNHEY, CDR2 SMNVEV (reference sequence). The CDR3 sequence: CASSLSGGYEAFF. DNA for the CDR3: TGTGCCAGCAGTTTATCAGGGGGCTATGAAGCTTTCTTT.

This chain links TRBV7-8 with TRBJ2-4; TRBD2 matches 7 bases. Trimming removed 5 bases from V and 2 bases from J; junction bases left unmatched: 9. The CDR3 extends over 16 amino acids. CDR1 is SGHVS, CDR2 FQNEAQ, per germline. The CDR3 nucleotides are TGTGCCAGCAGCCTCACCGGGGGGACTTCCAAAAACATTCAGTACTTC. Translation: CASSLTGGTSKNIQYF. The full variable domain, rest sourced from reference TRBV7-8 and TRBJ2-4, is GAGVSQSPRYKVAKRGQDVALRCDPISGHVSLFWYQQALGQGPEFLTYFQNEAQLDKSGLPSDRFFAERPEGSVSTLKIQRTQQEDSAVYLCASSLTGGTSKNIQYFGAGTRLSVL.

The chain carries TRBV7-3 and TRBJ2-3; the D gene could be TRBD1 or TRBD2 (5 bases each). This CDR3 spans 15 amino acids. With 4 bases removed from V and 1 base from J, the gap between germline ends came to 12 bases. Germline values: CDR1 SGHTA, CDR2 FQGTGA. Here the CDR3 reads CASSSQGSGTDTQYF. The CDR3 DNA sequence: TGTGCCAGCAGCTCCCAGGGTAGCGGCACAGATACGCAGTATTTT.